This TCR beta chain originates from a study of technical replicates of blood from several donors. V lost 4 bases and J lost 0; bases outside the gene matches: 5. The CDR3 is 18 amino acids. CDR1 is SGHRS, CDR2 YFSETQ, per germline. The repertoire was sequenced with immunoSEQ multiplex PCR; TCRdb's copy has only in-frame clones and lacks some. The sample has 84,000 or so clones; 93% are singletons. The receptor was derived from a human donor in good health. Sequenced input: T cells isolated from PBMCs. The V gene is TRBV5-1, the J gene TRBJ2-3; 16 positions agree with TRBD2. DNA of the CDR3: TGCGCCAGCAGCCTGGGACTAGCGGGGGGGCTCAGCACAGATACGCAGTATTTT. It yields the protein CASSLGLAGGLSTDTQYF.